Below are 21 T cell receptor beta chains sequenced from a single sample in a study of shared clonotypes between healthy human individuals. The table came from immunoSEQ multiplex PCR; TCRdb's copy has only in-frame clones and leaves some out. The sample has about 2.1 million clones, 93% seen once. CD45RO-negative, CCR7-positively selected cells formed the naive CD8 fraction, excluding terminally differentiated effector memory CD45RA+ cells. The sequencing sample was made of naive CD8+ T cells from PBMCs. The receptors were gathered from a man between 18 and 35 years old in good health. Some clones in this sample may be carry-over from other donors' samples.

The gene calls are TRBV11-2 and TRBJ2-3; 14 bases map to TRBD2. CDR1 is SGHAT, CDR2 FQNNGV, per germline. After removal of 4 bases from V and 3 bases from J, the junction contained 3 bases not matched to a gene. The CDR3 sequence is 16 residues long. CDR3 bases: TGTGCCAGCAGCTCTTGGACTAGCGGGAGGACAGATACGCAGTATTTT. It codes for CASSSWTSGRTDTQYF.

This chain joins TRBV5-6 and TRBJ2-2, with 11 bases lining up with TRBD2. This CDR3 region has 15 residues. Unmatched junction bases numbered 4, after V lost 3 bases and J lost 6 bases. CDR1 and CDR2 from the germline V gene are SGHDT and YYEEEE. CDR3 nucleotides: TGTGCCAGCAGCTCCGGGACTAGCGGCTCCGGGGAGCTGTTTTTT. This gives the protein CASSSGTSGSGELFF.

This chain joins TRBV6-5 and TRBJ1-2; TRBD1 might be the D (5 bases). Per germline, CDR1 MNHEY and CDR2 SVGAGI. Deletions cut 0 bases from V and 8 bases from J, with 16 bases between. The CDR3 runs 15 residues. CDR3 in DNA: TGTGCCAGCAGTTACTCAGATGGGGGGAGGGACGGCTACACCTTC. Protein sequence: CASSYSDGGRDGYTF.

The chain has TRBV7-3 and TRBJ1-1; D gene ambiguous. The germline V and J ends were trimmed by 0 bases and 1 base, with 15 bases remaining between them. Germline CDR1 reads SGHTA; CDR2 reads FQGTGA. The CDR3 sequence is 17 residues long. CDR3 protein: CASSLTPTDGQNTEAFF. Here the CDR3 DNA reads TGTGCCAGCAGCTTAACCCCAACCGACGGGCAGAACACTGAAGCTTTCTTT.

The J gene is TRBJ2-4, the V gene TRBV28, with D hard to call. Germline assignment: CDR1 MDHEN and CDR2 SYDVKM. V lost 3 bases and J lost 0, with 6 bases in between. The CDR3 contains 14 residues. CDR3 coding DNA: TGTGCCAGCAGTTTGCTTCTAGCCAAAAACATTCAGTACTTC. Translation: CASSLLLAKNIQYF.

The V gene is TRBV4-3, the J gene TRBJ2-3; 9 bases are shared with TRBD1. The CDR3 spans 15 residues. The germline CDR1 and CDR2 sequences are LGHNA and YSLEER. J lost 6 bases, V lost 4 bases, and 8 bases had no gene match. CDR3 in amino acids: CASSLRDRVADTQYF. The CDR3 bases are TGCGCCAGCAGCCTCCGGGACAGGGTAGCCGATACGCAGTATTTT.

The chain employs TRBV19 and TRBJ1-1; D perhaps matches TRBD1 (5 bases). CDR1 and CDR2 from the germline V gene are LNHDA and SQIVND (reference sequence). V gave up 10 bases and J gave up 1 base, with 10 bases separating them. This CDR3 is built from 12 residues. For the CDR3, the DNA is TGTGCCACTAAGACAGCGAACACTGAAGCTTTCTTT. It encodes CATKTANTEAFF. Full variable domain (missing parts from reference TRBV19 and TRBJ1-1): DGGITQSPKYLFRKEGQNVTLSCEQNLNHDAMYWYRQDPGQGLRLIYYSQIVNDFQKGDIAEGYSVSREKKESFPLTVTSAQKNPTAFYLCATKTANTEAFFGQGTRLTVV.

The V gene is TRBV13, the J gene TRBJ2-7, with 12 bases identical to TRBD2. CDR3 length: 15 residues. V lost 7 bases, J lost 2 bases, and 6 bases stayed unmatched. Looked up from germline, CDR1 is PRHDT and CDR2 is FYEKMQ (reference sequence). This CDR3 is CASTQTSGGPYEQYF. The DNA of the CDR3 is TGTGCCAGCACCCAGACTAGCGGGGGTCCCTACGAGCAGTACTTC.

Here the CDR3 reads CASSVGRQETQYF. CDR3 sequence (DNA): TGTGCCAGCAGCGTGGGGCGACAAGAGACCCAGTACTTC. V gene TRBV6-5 combines with J gene TRBJ2-5; D is perhaps TRBD1 (5 bases). The V end was cut by 6 bases, the J end by 2 bases, with 10 bases between. CDR1 is MNHEY and CDR2 is SVGAGI in the germline V gene. CDR3 length equals 13 residues.

The rearrangement links TRBV28 to TRBJ2-2; 9 bases agree with TRBD1. The length of the CDR3 is 18 residues. Germline-derived CDR1 and CDR2 are MDHEN and SYDVKM. With V trimmed by 5 bases and J by 1 base, 11 bases remained unmatched. CDR3 protein: CASSTRGGTGRNTGELFF. For the CDR3, the DNA is TGTGCCAGCAGTACCCGAGGGGGGACAGGGAGGAACACCGGGGAGCTGTTTTTT.

The chain uses TRBV9 and TRBJ2-1; 7 bases are shared with TRBD1. This CDR3 comprises 15 residues. Germline V lookup: CDR1 SGDLS, CDR2 YYNGEE. The V and J ends lost 2 bases and 8 bases, in that order; junction bases with no gene match: 10. The CDR3: CASSVTLLDRDEQFF. In DNA, the CDR3 is TGTGCCAGCAGCGTTACTCTACTAGACAGGGATGAGCAGTTCTTC. Together with reference TRBV9 and TRBJ2-1, the CDR3 gives the full variable domain: DSGVTQTPKHLITATGQRVTLRCSPRSGDLSVYWYQQSLDQGLQFLIQYYNGEERAKGNILERFSAQQFPDLHSELNLSSLELGDSALYFCASSVTLLDRDEQFFGPGTRLTVL.

V is TRBV5-6 and J is TRBJ1-2; TRBD1 aligns across 7 bases. This CDR3 spans 14 amino acids. Germline assignment: CDR1 SGHDT and CDR2 YYEEEE. J was trimmed by 7 bases and V by 2 bases; bases with no gene match: 8. The CDR3 DNA follows: TGTGCCAGCAGCTTCCTCCGACAGGGCGTTGGCTACACCTTC. It specifies CASSFLRQGVGYTF. Combining the CDR3 with reference TRBV5-6 and TRBJ1-2 gives the whole variable domain DAGVTQSPTHLIKTRGQQVTLRCSPKSGHDTVSWYQQALGQGPQFIFQYYEEEERQRGNFPDRFSGHQFPNYSSELNVNALLLGDSALYLCASSFLRQGVGYTFGSGTRLTVV.

The chain links TRBV28 to TRBJ2-3; 7 nucleotides agree with TRBD1. The CDR3 length is 14 residues. The ends lost 6 bases at V and 2 bases at J; junction bases unmatched: 5. Looked up from germline, CDR1 is MDHEN and CDR2 is SYDVKM. In DNA, the CDR3 is TGTGCCAGCAGATCCGGGACAGTCACAGATACGCAGTATTTT. This translates into CASRSGTVTDTQYF.

The rearrangement uses TRBV27 and TRBJ2-2; D is undetermined. V was shortened by 5 bases and J by 1 base, with 14 bases between the two germline ends. Germline V gene lookup returns CDR1 MNHEY and CDR2 SMNVEV (reference sequence). The CDR3 is 16 residues long. The DNA of the CDR3 is TGTGCCAGCAGTCCCATAGTGATAGGGAACACCGGGGAGCTGTTTTTT. Translated: CASSPIVIGNTGELFF.

This clone was observed a single time. The rearrangement joins TRBV4-1 to TRBJ2-7; D is unclear. Germline V lookup: CDR1 MGHRA, CDR2 YSYEKL. The CDR3 spans 13 residues. Between the trimmed V and J ends, which lost 0 bases and 3 bases, there was a span of 6 bases. In nucleotides, the CDR3 is TGCGCCAGCAGCCAAGATCCATACTACGAGCAGTACTTC. Residues: CASSQDPYYEQYF.

The CDR3 loop is CASSPSWGDHGEKLFF. In DNA, the CDR3 is TGTGCCAGCAGTCCCAGTTGGGGGGATCACGGGGAAAAACTGTTTTTT. The chain links TRBV27 to TRBJ1-4; D perhaps matches TRBD1 (5 bases). The germline V gene encodes CDR1 MNHEY and CDR2 SMNVEV (reference sequence). The germline V and J ends were trimmed by 5 bases and 8 bases, with 21 bases remaining between them. The CDR3 spans 16 residues.

The chain couples TRBV28 to TRBJ2-5; TRBD2 matches 8 bases. Trimming took 5 bases from V and 0 from J; bases not matched to a gene: 2. Germline V lookup: CDR1 MDHEN, CDR2 SYDVKM. There are 14 residues in the CDR3. CDR3 DNA: TGTGCCAGCAGTCTAGCGGGCTACCAAGAGACCCAGTACTTC. Translation gives CASSLAGYQETQYF. The complete variable domain, with remaining parts taken from reference TRBV28 and TRBJ2-5, reads DVKVTQSSRYLVKRTGEKVFLECVQDMDHENMFWYRQDPGLGLRLIYFSYDVKMKEKGDIPEGYSVSREKKERFSLILESASTNQTSMYLCASSLAGYQETQYFGPGTRLLVL.

CDR3: CASSRQGPEQYF. The CDR3 region has the DNA TGTGCCAGCAGCAGACAGGGCCCCGAGCAGTACTTC. The rearrangement links TRBV7-3 to TRBJ2-7; 7 nucleotides align to TRBD1. The CDR3 has 12 amino acids. Looked up from germline, CDR1 is SGHTA and CDR2 is FQGTGA. The junction had 4 bases not matched to a gene; V was cut back by 5 bases and J by 6 bases. Supplemented by reference TRBV7-3 and TRBJ2-7, the full variable domain reads GAGVSQTPSNKVTEKGKYVELRCDPISGHTALYWYRQSLGQGPEFLIYFQGTGAADDSGLPNDRFFAVRPEGSVSTLKIQRTERGDSAVYLCASSRQGPEQYFGPGTRLTVT.

The chain recombines TRBV10-3 with TRBJ2-3; 12 nucleotides match TRBD2. Germline assignment: CDR1 ENHRY and CDR2 SYGVKD. The V gene end was trimmed by 3 bases and the J gene end by 6 bases; junction bases not matched to a gene: 4. There are 15 residues in the CDR3. The CDR3 DNA follows: TGTGCCATCAGTGAAAGGGGACTAGCGGGTGATACGCAGTATTTT. It codes for CAISERGLAGDTQYF.

This rearrangement joins TRBV29-1 to TRBJ2-7, with D perhaps matching TRBD2 (5 bases). CDR1 is SQVTM, CDR2 ANQGSEA, per germline. CDR3 length: 14 amino acids. V gave up 0 bases and J gave up 5 bases, with 14 bases separating them. CDR3 in amino acids: CSVEEGAVLNEQYF. The CDR3 DNA reads TGCAGCGTTGAAGAGGGAGCGGTTTTAAACGAGCAGTACTTC.

CDR3 amino acids: CASSFTNMASNYGYTF. In nucleotides, the CDR3 is TGTGCCAGCAGTTTTACCAATATGGCCTCTAACTATGGCTACACCTTC. The chain carries TRBV28 and TRBJ1-2, with no clear D. Per the germline V gene, CDR1 is MDHEN and CDR2 is SYDVKM. The ends were cut back, 3 bases at V and 0 bases at J, with 14 bases in the middle. This CDR3 comprises 16 residues.